The subject of this entry is one TCR beta chain. This clone is assessed as medium-sized (0.01 to 0.1%). Which antigen it targets is not known. No clone much larger than this one lies a single base away; base qualities are absent. No treatment had been received by any patient before thyroid surgery. Patient clinical samples collected from about 2011 to 2018 were retrospectively analysed using T-cell receptor beta sequencing. Library creation used PCR. Sequencing took place on an Illumina HiSeq 4000. High-throughput sequencing was used to profile the TCR beta-chain CDR3 region of each patient. Under the source paper's analysis protocol: CDR3 differences across clinicopathological groups were used to build a classifier for discriminating distant-metastatic papillary thyroid cancer patients. The Shannon index was used to assess repertoire diversity, and the Morisita-Horn index was used to assess tumor-blood repertoire similarity. TCRdb handled the public reads itself, with Q25 trimming in fastp and clone calling in MiXCR, and kept productive beta chains. These V and J calls are TCRdb output, not the study's own analysis. This sample gives around 19,000 clones in total; around 11% of them show up just once. Together, the top ten hold about 7.3% of the sample.

The germline V end is reduced by 3 bases and the J end by 5 bases; junction bases left unmatched: 8. The CDR3 sequence holds 15 residues, the cysteine and phenylalanine included. The only DNA kept is the CDR3, 45 bases in frame from the first base. The germline V gene encodes CDR1 LNHDA and CDR2 SQIVND (reference sequence). These data originate in a study of metastatic and nonmetastatic thyroid tumors (dated by TCRdb to about 2020). Background on the whole study: The researchers compared repertoires between peripheral blood samples and tumor or nodule tissue samples from patients with malignant or benign thyroid disease.

On the study overall, not on this receptor specifically: In both blood and tumor samples, malignant tumors were reported to have significantly higher TCR beta diversity than benign nodules.

The sequencing input was blood. This clonotype was obtained from a female donor with papillary thyroid cancer or a benign thyroid nodule (not recorded which). Some clones in this sample may be carry-over from other donors' samples. The rearranged segments are TRBV19 and TRBJ2-3, and 7 junction bases match TRBD2. The DNA is as follows: TGTGCCAGTAGTATCGCTGCTAGCGGCGGAGATACGCAGTATTTT. Its amino acids are CASSIAASGGDTQYF.